This T cell receptor (beta chain) emerged from a study of T cell responses to AZD1222 COVID-19 vaccine. The CDR3 consists of 16 residues. Per the germline V gene, CDR1 is MDHEN and CDR2 is SYDVKM. Trimming cost V 5 bases and J 5 bases; bases outside gene matches: 10. The repertoire was sequenced with immunoSEQ multiplex PCR; TCRdb's copy has only in-frame clones and lacks some. The sample gives approximately 140,000 clones, roughly 90% of which show up once; about 3% is in the top ten. This clone was counted a single time. V is TRBV28 and J is TRBJ2-1; 9 bases align to TRBD2. The sequence came from an adult in good health. This specimen was peripheral blood, taken on day 0 of AZD1222 vaccination. The chain's CDR3 is CASSPPLAGSNNEQFF. The CDR3 DNA reads TGTGCCAGCAGTCCCCCCCTAGCGGGGTCCAACAATGAGCAGTTCTTC. The variable domain in full, completed from reference TRBV28 and TRBJ2-1, reads DVKVTQSSRYLVKRTGEKVFLECVQDMDHENMFWYRQDPGLGLRLIYFSYDVKMKEKGDIPEGYSVSREKKERFSLILESASTNQTSMYLCASSPPLAGSNNEQFFGPGTRLTVL.